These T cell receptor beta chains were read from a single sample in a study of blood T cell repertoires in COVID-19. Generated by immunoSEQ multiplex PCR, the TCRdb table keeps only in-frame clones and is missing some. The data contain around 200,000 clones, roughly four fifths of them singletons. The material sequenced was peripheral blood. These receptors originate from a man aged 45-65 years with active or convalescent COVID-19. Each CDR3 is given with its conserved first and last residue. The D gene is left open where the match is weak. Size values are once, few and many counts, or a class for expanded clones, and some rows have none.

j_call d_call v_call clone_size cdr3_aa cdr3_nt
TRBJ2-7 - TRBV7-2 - CASSLAGTGEYEQYF TGTGCCAGCAGCTTAGCGGGGACGGGGGAATACGAGCAGTACTTC
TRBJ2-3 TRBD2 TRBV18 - CASSPQRRTSNTDTQYF TGTGCCAGCTCACCACAAAGGAGGACTAGCAACACAGATACGCAGTATTTT
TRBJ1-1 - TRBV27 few CASSLDSRTEAFF TGTGCCAGCAGTCTGGACAGCCGCACTGAAGCTTTCTTT
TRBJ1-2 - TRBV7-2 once CASSLGGITYGYTF TGTGCCAGCAGCTTAGGTGGCATAACCTATGGCTACACCTTC
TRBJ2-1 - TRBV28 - CASSSTWTRSYNEQFF TGTGCCAGCAGTTCAACTTGGACACGTTCCTACAATGAGCAGTTCTTC
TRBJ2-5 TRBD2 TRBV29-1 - CSVRGGLQETQYF TGCAGCGTTCGGGGGGGGTTACAAGAGACCCAGTACTTC
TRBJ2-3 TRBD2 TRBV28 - CASSPGTSGGRRDF TGTGCCAGCAGCCCCGGGACTAGCGGGGGCCGACGGGATTTT
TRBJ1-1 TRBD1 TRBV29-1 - CSVAGTGGSEAFF TGCAGCGTTGCCGGGACAGGGGGTAGTGAAGCTTTCTTT
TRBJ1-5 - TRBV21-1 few CASSIIIDRRDNQPQHF TGTGCCAGCAGCATTATAATAGACCGGCGGGACAATCAGCCCCAGCATTTT
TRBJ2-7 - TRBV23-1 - CASSPSPPIAREQYF TGCGCCAGCAGTCCATCGCCCCCAATAGCTCGGGAGCAGTACTTC
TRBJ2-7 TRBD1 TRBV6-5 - CASSLSGTGGSYEQYF TGTGCCAGCAGTTTGTCCGGGACAGGGGGATCCTACGAGCAGTACTTC
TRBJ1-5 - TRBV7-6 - CASSSGLSNQPQHF TGTGCCAGCAGCTCTGGACTTAGTAATCAGCCCCAGCATTTT
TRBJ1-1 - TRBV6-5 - CASSYSPGSGTEAFF TGTGCCAGCAGTTACTCCCCAGGGTCGGGCACTGAAGCTTTCTTT
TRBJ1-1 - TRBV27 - CASRRGGTEAFF TGTGCCAGCAGGCGGGGTGGAACTGAAGCTTTCTTT
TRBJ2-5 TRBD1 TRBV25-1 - CASSYRGRETQYF TGTGCCAGCAGCTACAGGGGGCGAGAGACCCAGTACTTC
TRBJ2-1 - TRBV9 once CASSVRLGANRLYNEQFF TGTGCCAGCAGCGTCCGCCTTGGAGCCAATCGCCTCTACAATGAGCAGTTCTTC
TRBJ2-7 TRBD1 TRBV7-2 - CASSSIGTGGQQYF TGTGCCAGCAGCTCGATCGGGACAGGGGGCCAGCAGTACTTC
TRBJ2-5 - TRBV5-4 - CASSQEAGDGETQYF TGTGCCAGCAGCCAAGAGGCGGGCGACGGGGAGACCCAGTACTTC